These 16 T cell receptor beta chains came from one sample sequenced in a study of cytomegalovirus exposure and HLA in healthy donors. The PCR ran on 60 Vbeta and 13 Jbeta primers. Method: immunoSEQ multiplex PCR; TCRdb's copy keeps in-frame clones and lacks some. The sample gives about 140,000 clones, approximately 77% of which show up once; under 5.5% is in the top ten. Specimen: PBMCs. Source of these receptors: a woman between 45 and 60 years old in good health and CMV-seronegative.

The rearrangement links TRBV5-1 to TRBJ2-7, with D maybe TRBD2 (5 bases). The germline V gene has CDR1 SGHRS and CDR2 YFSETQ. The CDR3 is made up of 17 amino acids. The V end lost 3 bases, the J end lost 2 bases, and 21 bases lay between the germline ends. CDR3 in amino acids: CASSSEGPGYVAYEQYF. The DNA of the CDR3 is TGCGCCAGCAGCTCCGAAGGTCCGGGGTATGTGGCCTACGAGCAGTACTTC.

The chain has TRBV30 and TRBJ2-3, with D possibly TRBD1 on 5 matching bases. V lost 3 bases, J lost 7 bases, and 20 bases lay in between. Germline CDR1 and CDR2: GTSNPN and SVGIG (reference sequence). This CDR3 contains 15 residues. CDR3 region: CAWRPDSGFKHTQYF. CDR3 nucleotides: TGTGCCTGGAGACCCGACAGTGGGTTTAAGCATACGCAGTATTTT.

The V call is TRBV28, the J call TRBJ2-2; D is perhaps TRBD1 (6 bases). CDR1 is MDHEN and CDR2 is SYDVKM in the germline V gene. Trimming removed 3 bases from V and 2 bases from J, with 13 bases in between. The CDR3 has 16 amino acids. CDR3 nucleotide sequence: TGTGCCAGCAGTTTGGTGGCAGGGGTTAACACCGGGGAGCTGTTTTTT. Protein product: CASSLVAGVNTGELFF.

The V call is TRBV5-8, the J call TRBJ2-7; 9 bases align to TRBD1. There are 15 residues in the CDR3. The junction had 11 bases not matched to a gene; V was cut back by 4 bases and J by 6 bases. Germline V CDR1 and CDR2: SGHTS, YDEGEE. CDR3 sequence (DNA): TGTGCCAGCAGCCTAGCCGGGACAGGGTTTCGCGAGCAGTACTTC. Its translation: CASSLAGTGFREQYF.

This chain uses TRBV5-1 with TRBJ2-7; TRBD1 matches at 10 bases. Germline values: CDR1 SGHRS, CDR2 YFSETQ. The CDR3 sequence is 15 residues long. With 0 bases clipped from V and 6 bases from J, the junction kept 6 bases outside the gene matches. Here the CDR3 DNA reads TGCGCCAGCAGCTTGGGACAGGGGGCAGGGGGCGAGCAGTACTTC. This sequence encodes CASSLGQGAGGEQYF.

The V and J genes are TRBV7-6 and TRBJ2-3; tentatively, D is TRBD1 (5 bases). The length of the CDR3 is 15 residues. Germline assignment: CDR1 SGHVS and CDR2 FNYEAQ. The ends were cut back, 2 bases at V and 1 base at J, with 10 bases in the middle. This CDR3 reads CASSLTQARTDTQYF. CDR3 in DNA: TGTGCCAGCAGCTTAACACAGGCCCGCACAGATACGCAGTATTTT.

The CDR3 spells CASSPVARSSGNTIYF. CDR3 nucleotide sequence: TGTGCCAGCTCACCAGTGGCCAGAAGCTCTGGAAACACCATATATTTT. V usage is TRBV18 and J usage is TRBJ1-3; no reliable D call. In germline, CDR1 is KGHSH, CDR2 LQKENI. The CDR3 sequence is 16 residues long. V lost 2 bases to trimming and J lost 0 bases, with 11 bases between them.

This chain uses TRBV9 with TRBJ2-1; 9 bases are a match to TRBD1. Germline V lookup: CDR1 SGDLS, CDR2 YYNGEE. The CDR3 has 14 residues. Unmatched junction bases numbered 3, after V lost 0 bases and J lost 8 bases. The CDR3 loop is CASSVATGGYEQFF. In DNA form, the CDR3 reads TGTGCCAGCAGCGTAGCTACAGGGGGCTATGAGCAGTTCTTC.

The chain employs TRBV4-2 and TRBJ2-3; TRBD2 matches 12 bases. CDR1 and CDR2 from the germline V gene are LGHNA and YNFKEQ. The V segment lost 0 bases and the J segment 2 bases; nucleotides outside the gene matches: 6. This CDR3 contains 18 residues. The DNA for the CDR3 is TGTGCCAGCAGCCAAGATTCCCGGACTAGCGGGGACACAGATACGCAGTATTTT. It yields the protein CASSQDSRTSGDTDTQYF.

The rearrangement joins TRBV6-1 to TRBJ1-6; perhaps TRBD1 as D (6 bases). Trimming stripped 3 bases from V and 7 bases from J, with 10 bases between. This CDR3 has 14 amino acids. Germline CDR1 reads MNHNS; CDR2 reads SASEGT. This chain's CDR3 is CASSDGTPNSPLHF. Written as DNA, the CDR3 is TGTGCCAGCAGTGATGGGACACCGAATTCACCCCTCCACTTT.

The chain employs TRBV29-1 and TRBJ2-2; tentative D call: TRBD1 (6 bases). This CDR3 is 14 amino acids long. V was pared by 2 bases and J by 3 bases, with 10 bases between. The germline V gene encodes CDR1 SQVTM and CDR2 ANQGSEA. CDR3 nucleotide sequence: TGCAGCGTTGAAAAGAGACAGGACACCGGGGAGCTGTTTTTT. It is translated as CSVEKRQDTGELFF.

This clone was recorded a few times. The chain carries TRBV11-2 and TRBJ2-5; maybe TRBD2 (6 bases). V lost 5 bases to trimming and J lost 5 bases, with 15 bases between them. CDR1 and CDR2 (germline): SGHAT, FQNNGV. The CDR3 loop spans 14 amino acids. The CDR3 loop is CASSPLLAAETQYF. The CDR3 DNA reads TGTGCCAGCAGCCCGCTACTAGCCGCCGAGACCCAGTACTTC.

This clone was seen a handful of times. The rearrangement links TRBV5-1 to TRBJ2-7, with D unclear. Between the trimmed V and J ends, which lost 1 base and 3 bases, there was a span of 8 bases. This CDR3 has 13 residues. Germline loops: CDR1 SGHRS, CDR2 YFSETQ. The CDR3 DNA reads TGCGCCAGCAGCTTGTGGCAGGACTACGAGCAGTACTTC. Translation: CASSLWQDYEQYF. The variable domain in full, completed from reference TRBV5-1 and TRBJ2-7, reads KAGVTQTPRYLIKTRGQQVTLSCSPISGHRSVSWYQQTPGQGLQFLFEYFSETQRNKGNFPGRFSGRQFSNSRSEMNVSTLELGDSALYLCASSLWQDYEQYFGPGTRLTVT.

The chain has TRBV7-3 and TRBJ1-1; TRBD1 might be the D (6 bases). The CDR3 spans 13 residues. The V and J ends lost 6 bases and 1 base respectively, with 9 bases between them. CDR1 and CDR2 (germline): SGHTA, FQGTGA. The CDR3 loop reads CASSQGWNTEAFF. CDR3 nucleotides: TGTGCCAGCAGTCAGGGGTGGAACACTGAAGCTTTCTTT.

The CDR3 loop reads CACQAMAGSTPTQYF. CDR3 bases: TGTGCCTGCCAAGCGATGGCGGGGAGCACCCCTACGCAGTATTTT. This chain uses TRBV28 with TRBJ2-3; D perhaps matches TRBD2 (6 bases). The CDR3 contains 15 residues. The germline V and J ends were trimmed by 11 bases and 8 bases, with 26 bases remaining between them. Germline CDR1 and CDR2: MDHEN and SYDVKM.

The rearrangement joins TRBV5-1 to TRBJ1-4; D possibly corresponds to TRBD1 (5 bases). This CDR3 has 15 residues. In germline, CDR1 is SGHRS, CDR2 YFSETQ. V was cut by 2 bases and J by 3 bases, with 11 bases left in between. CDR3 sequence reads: CASSFQGGANEKLFF. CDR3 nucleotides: TGCGCCAGCAGCTTCCAGGGTGGTGCTAATGAAAAACTGTTTTTT.